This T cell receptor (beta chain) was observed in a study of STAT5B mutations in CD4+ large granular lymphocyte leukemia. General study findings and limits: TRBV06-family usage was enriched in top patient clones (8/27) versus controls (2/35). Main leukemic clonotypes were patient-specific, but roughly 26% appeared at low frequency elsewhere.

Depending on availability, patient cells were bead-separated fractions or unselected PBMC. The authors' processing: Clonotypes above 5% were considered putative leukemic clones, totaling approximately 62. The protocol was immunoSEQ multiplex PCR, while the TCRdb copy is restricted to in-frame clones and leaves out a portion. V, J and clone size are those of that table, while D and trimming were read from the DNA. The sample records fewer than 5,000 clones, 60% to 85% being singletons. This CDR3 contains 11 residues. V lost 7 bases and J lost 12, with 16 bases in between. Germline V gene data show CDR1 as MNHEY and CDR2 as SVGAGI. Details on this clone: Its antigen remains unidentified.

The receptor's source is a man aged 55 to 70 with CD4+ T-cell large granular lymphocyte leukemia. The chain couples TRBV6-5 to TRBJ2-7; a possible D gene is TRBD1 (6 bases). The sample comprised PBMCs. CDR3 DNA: TGTGCCAGCAACCACGGGACAAATTGGTACTTC. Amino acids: CASNHGTNWYF.